The sequence of this T cell receptor (beta chain) was determined in a study of T cell repertoires in cytomegalovirus infection. About the study: It can be stated that public TCR beta signatures indicated CMV infection as well as a matching HLA type.

Ten or more counts support this clonotype. Its antigen is still unknown. MiXCR was run by TCRdb on the reads, yielding one entry per CDR3 protein. Here the sample spans 200,000 to 300,000 distinct CDR3 sequences, approximately 13% being singletons. Germline-derived CDR1 and CDR2 are SGHTA and FQGNSA. V dropped 1 base and J dropped 1 base, with 24 bases sitting between them. The CDR3 runs to 20 residues. Overall study findings and caveats: Across the ex vivo response, the dominant clonotypes were HLA-C-restricted CMV-specific TCR beta clonotypes. CMV carriers having the relevant HLA were flagged by cumulative public TCR beta family frequency.

Material for sequencing was PBMCs. This receptor was identified in a human donor in good health (CMV status not recorded). Some clones in this sample may be carry-over from other donors' samples. The chain joins TRBV7-2 to TRBJ2-3; maybe TRBD2 (5 bases). CDR3 DNA sequence: TGTGCCAGCAGCTTAGTTCTCATTGGAAGCGGAAGATCGGGCACAGATACGCAGTATTTT. This gives the protein CASSLVLIGSGRSGTDTQYF. The entire variable domain, with the rest obtained from reference TRBV7-2 and TRBJ2-3, is as follows: GAGVSQSPSNKVTEKGKDVELRCDPISGHTALYWYRQSLGQGLEFLIYFQGNSAPDKSGLPSDRFSAERTGGSVSTLTIQRTQQEDSAVYLCASSLVLIGSGRSGTDTQYFGPGTRLTVL.